This T cell receptor beta chain was obtained from a study of T-cell memory formation after mild COVID-19. CDR3 length: 17 amino acids. V shed 4 bases, J shed 0 bases, and the junction held 8 bases outside the gene matches. Germline CDR1 is MNHEY and CDR2 is SMNVEV (reference sequence). In TCRdb, the 5' RACE reads were re-called with MiXCR into one record per CDR3 protein. The data show about 430,000 distinct CDR3 sequences, roughly 17% seen once. The rearrangement joins TRBV27 to TRBJ2-3; 9 bases are shared with TRBD2. The sequence derives from a man younger than 35 who had mild COVID-19 (a few samples of this study predate the infection). Cell type and time point are not known. What was sequenced was PBMCs or a T cell subset sorted from them (not recorded which). As DNA, the CDR3 is TGTGCCAGCAGTTCCGCTCAAGCGGGGGGTAGCACAGATACGCAGTATTTT. Protein sequence: CASSSAQAGGSTDTQYF.